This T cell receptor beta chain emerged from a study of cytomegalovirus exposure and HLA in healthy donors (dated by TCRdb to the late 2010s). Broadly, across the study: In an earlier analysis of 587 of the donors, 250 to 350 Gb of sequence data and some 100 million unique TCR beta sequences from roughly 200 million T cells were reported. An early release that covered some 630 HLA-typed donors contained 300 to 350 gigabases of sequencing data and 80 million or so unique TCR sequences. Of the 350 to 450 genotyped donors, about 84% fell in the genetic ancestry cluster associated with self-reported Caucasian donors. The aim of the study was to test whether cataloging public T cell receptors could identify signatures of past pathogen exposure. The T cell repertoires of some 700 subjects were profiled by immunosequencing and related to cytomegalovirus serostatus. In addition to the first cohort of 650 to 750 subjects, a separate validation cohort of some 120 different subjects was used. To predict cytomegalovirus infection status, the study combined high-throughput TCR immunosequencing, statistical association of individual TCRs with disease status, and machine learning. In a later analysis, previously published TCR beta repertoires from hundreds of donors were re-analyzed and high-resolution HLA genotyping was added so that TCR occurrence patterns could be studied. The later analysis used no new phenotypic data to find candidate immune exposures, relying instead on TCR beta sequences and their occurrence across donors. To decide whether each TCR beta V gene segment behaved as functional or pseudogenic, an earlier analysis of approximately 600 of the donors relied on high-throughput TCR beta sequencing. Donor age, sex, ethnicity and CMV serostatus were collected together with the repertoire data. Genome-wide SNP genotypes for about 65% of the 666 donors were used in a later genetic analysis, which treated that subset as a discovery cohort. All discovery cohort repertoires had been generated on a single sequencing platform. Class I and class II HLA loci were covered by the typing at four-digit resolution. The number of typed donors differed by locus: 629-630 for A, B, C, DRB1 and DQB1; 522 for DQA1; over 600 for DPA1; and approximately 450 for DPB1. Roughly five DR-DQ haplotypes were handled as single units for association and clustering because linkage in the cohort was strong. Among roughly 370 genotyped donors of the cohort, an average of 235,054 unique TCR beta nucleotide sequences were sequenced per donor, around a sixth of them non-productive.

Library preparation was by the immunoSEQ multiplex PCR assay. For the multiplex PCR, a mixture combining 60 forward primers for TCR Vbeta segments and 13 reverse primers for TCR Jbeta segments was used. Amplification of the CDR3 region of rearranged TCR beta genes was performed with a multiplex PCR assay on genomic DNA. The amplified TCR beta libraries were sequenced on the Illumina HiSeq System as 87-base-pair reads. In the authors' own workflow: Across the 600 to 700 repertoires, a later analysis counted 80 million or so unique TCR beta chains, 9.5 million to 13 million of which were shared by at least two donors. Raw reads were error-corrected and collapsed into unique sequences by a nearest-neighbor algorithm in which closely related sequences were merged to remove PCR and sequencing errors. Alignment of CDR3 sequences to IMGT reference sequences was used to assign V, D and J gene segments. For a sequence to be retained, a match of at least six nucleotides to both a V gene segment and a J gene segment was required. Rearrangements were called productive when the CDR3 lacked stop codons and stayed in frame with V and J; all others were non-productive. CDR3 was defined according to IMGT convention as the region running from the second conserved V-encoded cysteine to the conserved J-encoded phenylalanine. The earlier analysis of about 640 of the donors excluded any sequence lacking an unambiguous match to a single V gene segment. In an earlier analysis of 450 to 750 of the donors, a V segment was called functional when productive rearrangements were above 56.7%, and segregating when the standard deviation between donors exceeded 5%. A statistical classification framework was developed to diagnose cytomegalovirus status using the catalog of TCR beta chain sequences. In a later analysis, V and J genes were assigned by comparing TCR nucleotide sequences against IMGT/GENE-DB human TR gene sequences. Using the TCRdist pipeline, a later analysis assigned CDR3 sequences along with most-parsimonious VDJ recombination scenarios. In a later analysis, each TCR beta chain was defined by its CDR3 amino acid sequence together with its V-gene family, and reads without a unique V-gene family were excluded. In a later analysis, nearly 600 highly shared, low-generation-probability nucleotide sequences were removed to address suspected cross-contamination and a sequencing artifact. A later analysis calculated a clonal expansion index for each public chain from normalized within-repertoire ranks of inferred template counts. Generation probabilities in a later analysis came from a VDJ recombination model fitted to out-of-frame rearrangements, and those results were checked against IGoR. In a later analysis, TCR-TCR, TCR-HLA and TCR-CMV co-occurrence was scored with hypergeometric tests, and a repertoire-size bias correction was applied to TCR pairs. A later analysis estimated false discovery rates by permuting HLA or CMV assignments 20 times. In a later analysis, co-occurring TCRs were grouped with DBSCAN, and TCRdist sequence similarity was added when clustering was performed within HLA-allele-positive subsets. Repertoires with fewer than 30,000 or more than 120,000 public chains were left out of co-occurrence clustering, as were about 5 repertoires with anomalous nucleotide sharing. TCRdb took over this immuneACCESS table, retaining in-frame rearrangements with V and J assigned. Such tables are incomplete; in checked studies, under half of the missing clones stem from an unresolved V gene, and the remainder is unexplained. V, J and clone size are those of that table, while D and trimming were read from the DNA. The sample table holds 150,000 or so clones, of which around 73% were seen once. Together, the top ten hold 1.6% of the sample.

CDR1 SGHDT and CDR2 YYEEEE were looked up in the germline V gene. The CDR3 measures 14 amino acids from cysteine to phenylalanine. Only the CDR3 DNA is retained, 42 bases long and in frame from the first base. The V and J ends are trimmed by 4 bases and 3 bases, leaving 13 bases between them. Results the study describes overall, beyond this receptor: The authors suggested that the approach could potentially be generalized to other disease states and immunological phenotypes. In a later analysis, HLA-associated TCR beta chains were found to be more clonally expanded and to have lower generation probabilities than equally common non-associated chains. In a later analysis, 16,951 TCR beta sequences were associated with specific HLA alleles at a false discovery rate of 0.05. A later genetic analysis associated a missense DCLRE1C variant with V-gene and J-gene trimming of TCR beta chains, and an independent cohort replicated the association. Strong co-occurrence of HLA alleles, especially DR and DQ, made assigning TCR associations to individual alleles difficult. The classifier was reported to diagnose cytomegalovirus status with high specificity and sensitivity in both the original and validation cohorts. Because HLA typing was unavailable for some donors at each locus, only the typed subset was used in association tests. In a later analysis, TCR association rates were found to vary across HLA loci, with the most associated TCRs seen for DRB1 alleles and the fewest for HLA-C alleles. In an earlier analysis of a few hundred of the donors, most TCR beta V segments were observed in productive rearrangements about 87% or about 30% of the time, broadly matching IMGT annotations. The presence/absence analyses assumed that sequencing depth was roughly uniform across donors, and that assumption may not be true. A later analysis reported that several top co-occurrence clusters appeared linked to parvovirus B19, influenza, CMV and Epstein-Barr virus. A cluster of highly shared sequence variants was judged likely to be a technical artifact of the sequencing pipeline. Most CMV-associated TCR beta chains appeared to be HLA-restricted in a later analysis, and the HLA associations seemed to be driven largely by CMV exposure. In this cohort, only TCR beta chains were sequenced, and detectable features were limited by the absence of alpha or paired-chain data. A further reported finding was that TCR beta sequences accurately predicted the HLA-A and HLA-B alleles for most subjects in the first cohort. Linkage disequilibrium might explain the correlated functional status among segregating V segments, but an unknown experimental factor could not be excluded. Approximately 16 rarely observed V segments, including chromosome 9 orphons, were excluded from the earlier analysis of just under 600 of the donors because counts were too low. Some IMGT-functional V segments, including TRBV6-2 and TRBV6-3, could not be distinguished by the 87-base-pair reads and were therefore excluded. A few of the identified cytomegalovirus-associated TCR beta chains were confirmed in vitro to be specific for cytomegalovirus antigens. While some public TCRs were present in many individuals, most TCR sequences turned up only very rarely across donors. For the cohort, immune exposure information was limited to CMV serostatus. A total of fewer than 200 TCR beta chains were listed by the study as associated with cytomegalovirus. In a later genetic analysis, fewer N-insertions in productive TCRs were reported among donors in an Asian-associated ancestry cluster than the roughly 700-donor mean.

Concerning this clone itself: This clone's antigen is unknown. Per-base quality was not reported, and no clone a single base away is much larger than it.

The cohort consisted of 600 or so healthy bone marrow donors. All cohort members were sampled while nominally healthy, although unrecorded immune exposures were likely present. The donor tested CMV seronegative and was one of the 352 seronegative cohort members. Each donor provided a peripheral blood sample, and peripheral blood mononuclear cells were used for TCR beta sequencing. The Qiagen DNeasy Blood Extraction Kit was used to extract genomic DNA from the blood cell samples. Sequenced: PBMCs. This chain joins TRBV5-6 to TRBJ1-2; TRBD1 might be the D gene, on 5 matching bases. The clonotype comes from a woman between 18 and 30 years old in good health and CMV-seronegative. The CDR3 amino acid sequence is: CASSPRGGDYGYTF. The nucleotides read TGTGCCAGCAGCCCCCGGGGAGGGGACTATGGCTACACCTTC.